This passage covers 29 T cell receptor beta chains from one sample sequenced in a study of blood T cells in healthy people across ages. A J-beta primer mix and a sample-barcoded 5' primer were used in a second PCR of roughly 6 to 12 cycles. TCRdb recomputed calls from the 5' RACE reads with MiXCR, one row per CDR3 protein. The repertoire holds fewer than 700,000 distinct CDR3 sequences, with more than 45% as singletons. Sequences were obtained from blood. Receptors were obtained from an elderly man in good health.

The chain recombines TRBV7-2 with TRBJ2-1; perhaps TRBD2 as D (5 bases). Trimming took 4 bases from V and 0 from J, leaving 13 bases between them. There are 16 residues in the CDR3. Germline V gives CDR1 SGHTA, CDR2 FQGNSA. This CDR3 reads CASSYRLGSSYNEQFF. In nucleotides, the CDR3 is TGTGCCAGCAGCTACCGACTGGGGAGCTCCTACAATGAGCAGTTCTTC.

CDR3 bases: TGCGCCAGCAGCGCCGAACAGGGGCATACGCAGTATTTT. It yields the protein CASSAEQGHTQYF. The rearrangement links TRBV5-1 to TRBJ2-3, with 7 nucleotides matching TRBD1. The CDR3 extends over 13 amino acids. V trimming: 4 bases; J trimming: 7 bases; junction bases outside the gene matches: 6. Germline CDR1 SGHRS, CDR2 YFSETQ.

This chain uses TRBV7-3 with TRBJ2-6; possibly TRBD1 for D (5 bases). Trimming stripped 0 bases from V and 0 bases from J, with 9 bases between. This CDR3 contains 17 residues. Germline loops: CDR1 SGHTA, CDR2 FQGTGA. CDR3 bases: TGTGCCAGCAGCTTAACGGGGCGCAACTCTGGGGCCAACGTCCTGACTTTC. Its protein is CASSLTGRNSGANVLTF.

The J gene is TRBJ2-5, the V gene TRBV5-1; 13 positions match TRBD2. After removal of 4 bases from V and 11 bases from J, the junction contained 14 bases not matched to a gene. The germline V gene has CDR1 SGHRS and CDR2 YFSETQ. The CDR3 extends over 16 amino acids. The CDR3 DNA is TGCGCCAGCAGCCTGGGACTAGCGGGATTCAACAATGAGCAGTACTTC. Protein sequence: CASSLGLAGFNNEQYF.

This clonotype has a handful of counts. The J gene is TRBJ2-1, the V gene TRBV9, with TRBD2 identical over 12 bases. The V gene end was trimmed by 0 bases and the J gene end by 7 bases; junction bases not matched to a gene: 17. The germline V gene has CDR1 SGDLS and CDR2 YYNGEE. The CDR3 sequence is 20 residues long. CDR3 region: CASSVEPGLAGPPRANEQFF. CDR3 coding DNA: TGTGCCAGCAGCGTAGAGCCGGGACTAGCGGGCCCCCCAAGGGCTAATGAGCAGTTCTTC. The whole variable domain, remainder taken from reference TRBV9 and TRBJ2-1, is DSGVTQTPKHLITATGQRVTLRCSPRSGDLSVYWYQQSLDQGLQFLIQYYNGEERAKGNILERFSAQQFPDLHSELNLSSLELGDSALYFCASSVEPGLAGPPRANEQFFGPGTRLTVL.

This clonotype has a count of ten or more. V and J are TRBV6-6 and TRBJ1-5; D gene uncertain. Germline V lookup: CDR1 MNHNY, CDR2 SVGAGI (reference sequence). The CDR3 totals 18 residues. V dropped 1 base and J dropped 2 bases, with 18 bases sitting between them. The CDR3 region is CASSYLGGGSTGNQPQHF. CDR3 sequence (DNA): TGTGCCAGCAGTTACTTGGGTGGTGGGTCAACGGGCAATCAGCCCCAGCATTTT.

A note on this clonotype: With a much larger clone just one base away, this may be a read error. This chain uses TRBV12-3 or TRBV12-4 with TRBJ1-2; TRBD1 aligns across 7 bases. The trim removed 6 bases at V and 4 bases at J, leaving 5 bases unmatched. The CDR3 consists of 13 residues. The DNA for the CDR3 is TGTGCCAGCAGCCGCGGGACAGCCTATGGCTACACCTTC. It specifies CASSRGTAYGYTF.

This clonotype has only a few counts. The chain uses TRBV9 and TRBJ2-1; 9 bases map to TRBD1. The germline V gene has CDR1 SGDLS and CDR2 YYNGEE. The CDR3 has 16 amino acids. Trimming took 4 bases from V and 7 from J; bases not matched to a gene: 12. The CDR3: CASSPRLGTGNNEQFF. CDR3 coding DNA: TGTGCCAGCAGCCCCCGCTTGGGGACAGGGAATAATGAGCAGTTCTTC.

The chain has TRBV19 and TRBJ2-1; TRBD1 or TRBD2 may be the D gene (6 bases each). V gave up 5 bases and J gave up 9 bases, with 23 bases separating them. The germline gives CDR1 LNHDA, CDR2 SQIVND (reference sequence). The CDR3 is 16 amino acids. CDR3 DNA: TGTGCCAGTAGTCCTGCCCGACTAGGCCAGGGGAGTGAGCAGTTCTTC. It translates to CASSPARLGQGSEQFF.

In its sample, this clonotype was seen once. This rearrangement joins TRBV18 to TRBJ2-6; 8 bases align to TRBD1. The germline CDR1 and CDR2 sequences are KGHSH and LQKENI. Trimming at V came to 9 bases and at J to 0 bases, leaving 7 bases not matched to a gene. The CDR3 extends over 16 amino acids. The CDR3 coding sequence is TGTGCCAGTACAACAGGGGGAACCTCTGGGGCCAACGTCCTGACTTTC. This encodes CASTTGGTSGANVLTF.

The CDR3 reads CASSLRDRGRGYTF. Written as DNA, the CDR3 is TGCGCCAGCAGCTTACGGGACAGGGGTCGGGGCTACACCTTC. The J gene is TRBJ1-2, the V gene TRBV5-1; TRBD1 aligns across 10 bases. Looked up from germline, CDR1 is SGHRS and CDR2 is YFSETQ. The V segment lost 2 bases and the J segment 8 bases; nucleotides outside the gene matches: 6. The CDR3 totals 14 residues.

This sequence joins TRBV20-1 and TRBJ2-5, with a tentative D call TRBD1 (5 bases). With 7 bases removed from V and 3 bases from J, the gap between germline ends came to 9 bases. The CDR3 runs to 11 residues. Germline V gene data show CDR1 as DFQATT and CDR2 as SNEGSKA (reference sequence). The CDR3 region has the DNA TGCAGTGGGGGCCAGGAAGAGACCCAGTACTTC. This sequence encodes CSGGQEETQYF.

The chain links TRBV20-1 to TRBJ1-1, with TRBD1 matching over 7 bases. This CDR3 is 12 amino acids long. Germline CDR1 reads DFQATT; CDR2 reads SNEGSKA (reference sequence). V was pared by 4 bases and J by 4 bases, with 3 bases of the junction left unmatched. CDR3 protein: CSAKQGTTEAFF. CDR3 in DNA: TGCAGTGCTAAACAGGGGACCACTGAAGCTTTCTTT.

This clonotype occurred many times. The gene calls are TRBV6-6 and TRBJ1-1, with D possibly TRBD1 on 6 matching bases. The germline gives CDR1 MNHNY, CDR2 SVGAGI (reference sequence). Trimming removed 4 bases from V and 1 base from J, with 13 bases in between. The CDR3 has 15 amino acids. This CDR3 is CASSLRTAKNTEAFF. The CDR3 DNA follows: TGTGCCAGCAGTTTGAGGACAGCGAAGAACACTGAAGCTTTCTTT.

A few counts support this clonotype. The chain is built from TRBV27 and TRBJ2-7, with D tentatively TRBD2 (5 bases). The CDR3 spans 15 residues. Between the trimmed V and J ends, which lost 6 bases and 7 bases, there was a span of 22 bases. Germline-derived CDR1 and CDR2 are MNHEY and SMNVEV (reference sequence). CDR3 loop: CASSLNGVVKGEQYF. CDR3 DNA sequence: TGTGCCAGCAGCCTAAACGGGGTGGTCAAAGGGGAGCAGTACTTC.

This chain connects TRBV5-1 to TRBJ2-6, with D perhaps TRBD1 (5 bases). The V gene's germline CDR1 is SGHRS and CDR2 YFSETQ. The CDR3 has 16 residues. V was pared by 6 bases and J by 0 bases, with 13 bases between. CDR3 sequence (DNA): TGCGCCAGCACAGCCCGGACAACCTCTGGGGCCAACGTCCTGACTTTC. Amino acids: CASTARTTSGANVLTF.

The chain couples TRBV5-1 to TRBJ2-1, with TRBD2 as a possible D gene (6 bases). V was cut by 4 bases and J by 0 bases, with 17 bases left in between. This CDR3 has 17 amino acids. CDR1 and CDR2 from the germline V gene are SGHRS and YFSETQ. CDR3 amino acids: CASSPLGGDASYNEQFF. The DNA for the CDR3 is TGCGCCAGCAGCCCACTCGGGGGAGACGCCTCCTACAATGAGCAGTTCTTC. Complete variable domain (other parts from reference TRBV5-1 and TRBJ2-1): KAGVTQTPRYLIKTRGQQVTLSCSPISGHRSVSWYQQTPGQGLQFLFEYFSETQRNKGNFPGRFSGRQFSNSRSEMNVSTLELGDSALYLCASSPLGGDASYNEQFFGPGTRLTVL.

Remarks on this clonotype: Relative to the germline gene, one junction end is altered; a read error may explain this. The rearrangement joins TRBV20-1 to TRBJ2-7, with TRBD2 matching over 7 bases. CDR3 length: 14 residues. Germline V gene lookup returns CDR1 DFQATT and CDR2 SNEGSKA (reference sequence). CDR3 sequence: CSARNRDYSYVQYF. In DNA, the CDR3 is TGCAGTGCTAGAAACCGGGACTATTCCTACGTGCAGTACTTC.

With respect to this clonotype: One end of the junction fails to match germline, which may point to a read error. The CDR3 loop is CASSLATGTEYEQYF. CDR3 nucleotides: TGTGCTAGCAGCTTAGCAACCGGGACAGAGTACGAGCAGTACTTC. The V gene is TRBV7-7, the J gene TRBJ2-5, with 7 bases that match TRBD1. TRBJ2-7 matches the DNA end more closely, so the J call is doubtful. The V gene's germline CDR1 is SSHAT and CDR2 FNYEAQ (reference sequence). CDR3 length: 15 residues.

A remark on this clonotype: The junction and the germline gene differ at one end; a read error may be behind it. The chain carries TRBV20-1 and TRBJ1-1; 7 bases fit TRBD1. Per the germline V gene, CDR1 is DFQATT and CDR2 is SNEGSKA (reference sequence). The CDR3 is made up of 16 amino acids. The CDR3 DNA reads as TGCAGTGCCTACCCGACAGGGAGGCTCATGAACACTGGAGCTTTCTTT. It codes for CSAYPTGRLMNTGAFF.

This clonotype was seen many times. This chain links TRBV6-6 with TRBJ2-7, with TRBD1 matching over 7 bases. J lost 1 base, V lost 2 bases, and 5 bases had no gene match. This CDR3 is built from 15 residues. Germline V gives CDR1 MNHNY, CDR2 SVGAGI (reference sequence). DNA of the CDR3: TGTGCCAGCAGTTACCAACCGACAGGGTCCTACGAGCAGTACTTC. This translates into CASSYQPTGSYEQYF.

V and J are TRBV20-1 and TRBJ2-3; D not resolved. V gave up 2 bases and J gave up 2 bases, with 17 bases separating them. Germline V gene sequence: CDR1 DFQATT, CDR2 SNEGSKA (reference sequence). The CDR3 totals 16 residues. CDR3 sequence (DNA): TGCAGTGCTAGAAGGACCCGACGTGAGCCCACAGATACGCAGTATTTT. Translation gives CSARRTRREPTDTQYF.

The rearrangement joins TRBV4-2 to TRBJ1-2; TRBD1 matches at 7 bases. The CDR3 length is 16 residues. J gave up 2 bases and V 2 bases, and 8 bases lay outside the gene matches. Germline V lookup: CDR1 LGHNA, CDR2 YNFKEQ. CDR3 amino acids: CASSQPDRVGNYGYTF. DNA for the CDR3: TGTGCCAGCAGCCAACCTGACAGGGTTGGGAACTATGGCTACACCTTC.

This clonotype has a count of ten or more. The chain employs TRBV29-1 and TRBJ2-5, with D hard to call. The CDR3 loop spans 12 amino acids. Trimming took off 4 bases at V and 2 bases at J, with 8 bases between the two ends. Per the germline V gene, CDR1 is SQVTM and CDR2 is ANQGSEA. The CDR3 loop is CSVVRGQETQYF. As DNA, the CDR3 is TGCAGCGTTGTTCGTGGGCAAGAGACCCAGTACTTC.

V and J are TRBV19 and TRBJ2-4; D is ambiguous. Matching the DNA end better, TRBJ2-7 makes the J call doubtful. Germline V lookup: CDR1 LNHDA, CDR2 SQIVND (reference sequence). The CDR3 consists of 15 residues. The CDR3 spells CASSIRGQIGFEQYF. The DNA of the CDR3 is TGTGCCAGTAGTATTCGAGGCCAAATTGGTTTCGAGCAGTACTTC.

The chain employs TRBV2 and TRBJ2-1, with 8 bases fitting TRBD2. V was pared by 8 bases and J by 9 bases, with 9 bases of the junction left unmatched. CDR1 is SNHLY, CDR2 FYNNEI, per germline. The CDR3 length is 13 residues. In DNA form, the CDR3 reads TGTGCCAGCGGTTGGGTAGCGGGGTTTGAGCAGTTCTTC. It codes for CASGWVAGFEQFF.

A word on this clonotype: With a much larger clone just one base away, this may be a read error. The V call is TRBV29-1, the J call TRBJ2-7; perhaps TRBD1 as D (5 bases). The germline gives CDR1 SQVTM, CDR2 ANQGSEA. The CDR3 has 17 residues. V was trimmed by 6 bases and J by 7 bases, leaving 31 bases between them. The DNA of the CDR3 is TGCAGCGTGCCGGCACAGGACCCTCAATCGGCCTACAATGAGCAGTACTTC. Encoded protein: CSVPAQDPQSAYNEQYF.

Many counts were recorded for this clonotype. The chain combines TRBV6-6 with TRBJ2-3; D is ambiguous. The CDR3 totals 14 residues. The V end was cut by 8 bases, the J end by 2 bases, with 14 bases between. Germline V gene sequence: CDR1 MNHNY, CDR2 SVGAGI (reference sequence). This chain's CDR3 is CASGTGRSTDTQYF. The CDR3 nucleotides read TGTGCCAGCGGTACGGGCCGTTCCACAGATACGCAGTATTTT.

The chain recombines TRBV18 with TRBJ1-1; D not resolved. Germline V gene data show CDR1 as KGHSH and CDR2 as LQKENI. V gave up 2 bases and J gave up 2 bases, with 6 bases separating them. This CDR3 is 13 amino acids long. CDR3 protein: CASSPDQNTEAFF. The CDR3 coding sequence is TGTGCCAGCTCACCAGATCAAAACACTGAAGCTTTCTTT.